This entry concerns a single T cell receptor beta chain. This clonotype has more than one count but fewer than ten. The antigen it binds to is not known. Base quality data are lacking; no much larger clone is found one base away. These data come from a study of T cells in Graves' hyperthyroidism and ophthalmopathy (dated by TCRdb to the late 2010s). With respect to the entire study: Peripheral blood was sampled at the time of initial diagnosis, prior to any treatment. A discovery cohort of about a hundred patients, about 44 with Graves' ophthalmopathy and about 60 with stable Graves' hyperthyroidism, was used to find distinguishing TCR V-J signatures. An independent validation cohort of around 20 hyperthyroidism patients and roughly 16 patients who later progressed to ophthalmopathy tested prospective prediction of ophthalmopathy. The approximately 98 discovery patients were randomly divided into training and test sets at a 7:3 ratio. In six Graves' hyperthyroidism patients, the study also compared T-cell repertoires from thyroid tissue with T-cell repertoires from blood. Following sampling, methimazole starting at 30 mg daily was given to hyperthyroidism patients, and high-dose intravenous methylprednisolone was given to ophthalmopathy patients. The paper describes TCR Vbeta CDR3 sequencing of 135 peripheral blood samples, made up of around 41 ophthalmopathy patients, some 76 hyperthyroidism patients and 17 progressor patients. Overall study results and their limits: A model built on a 13 V-J signature distinguished ophthalmopathy from stable hyperthyroidism, reaching roughly 88% sensitivity and 81.08% specificity in cross-validation and 80%/75% in testing. In validation, progression to ophthalmopathy was predicted by the model with around 71% sensitivity and 72.22% specificity, a median of roughly 6 months before onset. Sample size was not statistically predetermined, and blinding of investigators to group allocation was not performed. Most expanded thyroid clonotypes (frequency above 0.001) were also found in blood, which suggests that blood repertoires may mirror thyroid immune responses.

Here V drops 5 bases and J drops 6 bases, and the junction holds 3 bases not matched to any gene. The CDR3, cysteine through phenylalanine, is 12 amino acids long. The only DNA kept is the CDR3, 36 bases in frame from the first base. Hyperthyroidism patients were aged 18 to 65 years and newly diagnosed, with disease duration of less than 2 months. The study excluded patients with uncontrolled infections, other autoimmune diseases, pregnancy or lactation. Clinical symptoms, serum thyroxine and TRAb, thyroid ultrasound, and orbital computed tomography formed the basis for the diagnoses. Blood from progressor patients was drawn when they were first diagnosed with hyperthyroidism, before any ophthalmopathy symptoms appeared. PBMCs were isolated from 10 ml of fresh peripheral blood by Ficoll-Paque density gradient centrifugation. Progressor patients were first diagnosed with Graves' hyperthyroidism and then developed ophthalmopathy during follow-up. Total RNA was extracted with Trizol reagent, and quality was checked on an Agilent 2100 Bioanalyzer.

TCR beta CDR3 regions were amplified from RNA transcripts. A first-round RT-PCR of the TCR CDR3 used the HTBI primer set with the Qiagen OneStep RT-PCR kit. Libraries were constructed in a second round of multiplex PCR, after which size selection and purification were carried out. Sequencing of the libraries was done on an Illumina HiSeq2000 using paired-end 100 bp reads. The original pipeline was this. SOAPnuke was used to process the raw data, throwing out any read that contained adapters or uncalled bases, had a mean Phred below 15, or lacked an exact constant-primer or identifier match. COPE v1.2.5 was used to merge high-quality paired reads, and clonotypes were defined as unique nucleotide sequences. MiTCR v1.1 was used to align the clonotypes against IMGT TRBV, TRBD and TRBJ reference segments. Only V-J combinations with frequency above 0.0001, covering roughly 99% of repertoires, were analysed. The TCS score was defined as the ratio of F50 (clonal expansion) to E x V (chaos), calculated using BLOSUM62-based TCRdist between CDR3 peptides within each V-J. Welch's t-statistics and random forest reduced fewer than 550 V-J features to around 14, which were used in a naive Bayes classifier (R e1071). The public reads were run again by TCRdb, first through fastp at Q25 and then through MiXCR, and only productive beta chains were kept. Rows are unified per CDR3 protein, each entry keeping the most common DNA and genes. These V and J calls originate from TCRdb's pipeline instead of the authors' own analysis. A total of fewer than 450,000 distinct CDR3 sequences appear in this sample, about a sixth of them only once. Clones ranked in the top ten supply approximately 33% of the sample.

Sequencing was done on a sample of blood. The rearranged chain carries TRBV12-3 or TRBV12-4 and TRBJ2-7; a stretch of 8 junction bases matches TRBD1. This receptor was obtained from a woman aged 25 to 39 with Graves' hyperthyroidism that later progressed to Graves' ophthalmopathy. CDR3 protein: CASSPRGREQYF. The sequenced DNA is TGTGCCAGCAGTCCCAGGGGGCGCGAGCAGTACTTC.